The 8 T cell receptor beta chains presented below share a single source sample, sequenced in a study of vaccination effects on CD4 cells after COVID-19. The assay was immunoSEQ multiplex PCR, and TCRdb's table has in-frame clones only and misses some. The profile shows fewer than 35,000 clones, approximately 79% of them singletons. Before any sequencing was done, the ViraFEST assay used viral peptide pools to expand antigen-specific CD4+ T cells. Isolating CD4+ T cells followed 9 to 11 days of culture. The cohort was immunized with two doses of either the BNT162b2 or mRNA-1273 vaccine. For these receptors, no antigen is known. Sequenced here: CD4+ T cells from PBMCs cultured with SARS-CoV-2 spike peptides, sampled after COVID-19 vaccination. Receptor source: a human donor who received a COVID-19 vaccine. Some clones in this sample may be carry-over from other donors' samples.

V usage is TRBV19 and J usage is TRBJ2-2; no reliable D call. The CDR3 is made up of 13 amino acids. V dropped 2 bases and J dropped 5 bases, with 6 bases sitting between them. The germline V gene has CDR1 LNHDA and CDR2 SQIVND (reference sequence). CDR3 nucleotides: TGTGCCAGTAGTATAAGTCGGACCGGGGAGCTGTTTTTT. Protein sequence: CASSISRTGELFF.

This chain links TRBV10-2 with TRBJ1-5, with D perhaps TRBD1 (5 bases). The V end was cut by 4 bases, the J end by 9 bases, with 13 bases between. The CDR3 is made up of 13 amino acids. The V gene's germline CDR1 is WSHSY and CDR2 SAAADI. The CDR3 spells CASSGDGVGPQHF. In DNA, the CDR3 is TGCGCCAGCAGTGGGGACGGCGTAGGGCCCCAGCATTTT.

The J gene is TRBJ1-2, the V gene TRBV5-1; D possibly corresponds to TRBD1 (5 bases). V was clipped by 0 bases and J by 4 bases, with 13 bases between them. The CDR3 sequence is 15 residues long. Germline lookup yields CDR1 SGHRS and CDR2 YFSETQ. For the CDR3, the DNA is TGCGCCAGCAGCTTGGAATTGGGGACGGGCTATGGCTACACCTTC. Its protein product is CASSLELGTGYGYTF. Using reference TRBV5-1 and TRBJ1-2 for the parts outside the CDR3, the full variable domain is KAGVTQTPRYLIKTRGQQVTLSCSPISGHRSVSWYQQTPGQGLQFLFEYFSETQRNKGNFPGRFSGRQFSNSRSEMNVSTLELGDSALYLCASSLELGTGYGYTFGSGTRLTVV.

This clone was seen just once. The CDR3 DNA reads TGTGCCAGCATTCGGGACACAGATCAGCCCCAGCATTTT. The encoded protein is CASIRDTDQPQHF. The rearrangement links TRBV2 to TRBJ1-5, with a weak D call TRBD1 (6 bases). Germline CDR1 is SNHLY and CDR2 is FYNNEI. The CDR3 consists of 13 residues. The V end lost 7 bases, the J end lost 5 bases, and 12 bases lay between the germline ends.

This rearrangement joins TRBV5-3 to TRBJ1-3; 8 nucleotides align to TRBD1. TRBV5-3 is assigned to the ORF class and has an uncertain function. With V trimmed by 4 bases and J by 2 bases, 2 bases remained unmatched. There are 14 residues in the CDR3. The CDR3 coding sequence is TGTGCCAGAAGCCGGACAGGGACTGGAAACACCATATATTTT. Translation gives CARSRTGTGNTIYF.

This sequence joins TRBV6-4 and TRBJ2-3; 12 bases agree with TRBD2. V lost 1 base, J lost 2 bases, and 7 bases stayed unmatched. Germline CDR1 is MRHNA and CDR2 is SNTAGT. The CDR3 is 18 amino acids. The CDR3 nucleotides are TGTGCCAGCAGTGACTATAGACTAGCGGGGGAGGACACAGATACGCAGTATTTT. Translated: CASSDYRLAGEDTDTQYF.

This clone was counted between two and nine times. The chain joins TRBV11-2 to TRBJ2-2, with unresolved D. Germline values: CDR1 SGHAT, CDR2 FQNNGV. V was clipped by 5 bases and J by 9 bases, with 7 bases between them. The CDR3 is 11 amino acids. The CDR3 sequence is CASSVKRELFF. DNA of the CDR3: TGTGCCAGCAGCGTCAAGCGGGAGCTGTTTTTT.

The chain employs TRBV7-2 and TRBJ1-6; 7 nucleotides agree with TRBD1. J was trimmed by 11 bases and V by 2 bases; bases with no gene match: 12. Germline V gene lookup returns CDR1 SGHTA and CDR2 FQGNSA. This CDR3 has 16 residues. The CDR3 here is CASSLHFRQGVAPLHF. In DNA form, the CDR3 reads TGTGCCAGCAGCTTACACTTCCGGCAGGGGGTGGCACCCCTCCACTTT.